Below, 12 T cell receptor beta chains from the same sample are listed, as sequenced in a study of Ad26.COV2.S vaccination and SARS-CoV-2 variants. Treatment here: about 20 received Ad26.COV2.S at low or high dose, single or two shots; about 5 received placebo; per-sample allocation not given. Day 63 following the first vaccine or placebo injection was when the samples were taken. The method was immunoSEQ multiplex PCR; TCRdb's version includes in-frame clones alone and lacks a portion of them. The profile shows 350,000 to 500,000 clones, roughly 89% of them singletons. This material consisted of peripheral blood, taken in a trial of Ad26.COV2.S vaccine versus placebo. Receptors were obtained from a person between 18 and 65 years old who received the Ad26.COV2.S COVID-19 vaccine or a placebo.

V and J are TRBV28 and TRBJ1-5; D perhaps matches TRBD1 (5 bases). The CDR3 has 14 amino acids. The germline V and J ends were trimmed by 8 bases and 2 bases, with 13 bases remaining between them. The germline CDR1 and CDR2 sequences are MDHEN and SYDVKM. CDR3 amino acids: CASGDARGNQPQHF. CDR3 nucleotides: TGTGCCAGCGGGGACGCGCGGGGCAATCAGCCCCAGCATTTT.

This clone showed up just a few times. The CDR3 region is CASSHGTARGSPLHF. The DNA for the CDR3 is TGCGCCAGCAGCCACGGGACAGCAAGAGGGTCACCCCTCCACTTT. The chain joins TRBV4-1 to TRBJ1-6, with 7 bases lining up with TRBD1. The length of the CDR3 is 15 residues. The germline CDR1 and CDR2 sequences are MGHRA and YSYEKL. After removal of 3 bases from V and 10 bases from J, the junction contained 9 bases not matched to a gene.

This clone was seen a single time. The CDR3 reads CASSTTTGGSYEQYF. CDR3 nucleotide sequence: TGTGCCAGTAGTACCACGACAGGGGGATCCTACGAGCAGTACTTC. The chain uses TRBV19 and TRBJ2-7, with 9 bases matching TRBD1. The CDR3 is made up of 15 amino acids. Looked up from germline, CDR1 is LNHDA and CDR2 is SQIVND (reference sequence). Trimming removed 4 bases from V and 1 base from J; junction bases left unmatched: 5.

The chain carries TRBV6-6 and TRBJ2-3, with D perhaps TRBD1 or TRBD2 (6 bases each). CDR1 is MNHNY and CDR2 is SVGAGI in the germline V gene (reference sequence). The ends were cut back, 5 bases at V and 2 bases at J, with 20 bases in the middle. The CDR3 has 17 residues. CDR3 nucleotide sequence: TGTGCCAGCAGTCCTTTGGGGGGCGGGGTATACACAGATACGCAGTATTTT. Amino acids: CASSPLGGGVYTDTQYF.

This chain uses TRBV3-1 (or the pseudogene TRBV3-2) with TRBJ2-3, with a weak D call TRBD1 (6 bases). V lost 0 bases to trimming and J lost 2 bases, with 12 bases between them. Germline V gene data show CDR1 as LGHDT and CDR2 as YNNKEL (reference sequence). The CDR3 covers 16 residues. Written as DNA, the CDR3 is TGTGCCAGCAGCCAAGAACAGGGTCCGGACACAGATACGCAGTATTTT. Protein product: CASSQEQGPDTDTQYF.

V gene TRBV5-4 combines with J gene TRBJ1-4, with D tentatively TRBD1 (5 bases). Germline CDR1 reads SGHNT; CDR2 reads YYREEE (reference sequence). V dropped 4 bases and J dropped 8 bases, with 9 bases sitting between them. The length of the CDR3 is 12 residues. The CDR3: CASSPGGEKLFF. Here the CDR3 DNA reads TGTGCCAGCAGCCCCGGGGGAGAAAAACTGTTTTTT.

The chain is built from TRBV6-6 and TRBJ1-6; the D gene is possibly TRBD1 (6 bases). The CDR3 consists of 16 residues. Per the germline V gene, CDR1 is MNHNY and CDR2 is SVGAGI (reference sequence). The V end was cut by 7 bases, the J end by 0 bases, with 13 bases between. CDR3 in amino acids: CASNQGGGSYNSPLHF. The DNA of the CDR3 is TGTGCCAGCAACCAAGGGGGTGGCTCCTATAATTCACCCCTCCACTTT.

The chain recombines TRBV28 with TRBJ2-5; D gene uncertain. This CDR3 contains 13 residues. V was shortened by 7 bases and J by 0 bases, with 9 bases between the two germline ends. The V gene's germline CDR1 is MDHEN and CDR2 SYDVKM. CDR3 bases: TGTGCCAGCACCCCAGACAACCAAGAGACCCAGTACTTC. It is translated as CASTPDNQETQYF.

CDR3 in amino acids: CASSQDEGIYEQYF. CDR3 DNA: TGCGCCAGCAGCCAAGATGAAGGGATCTACGAGCAGTACTTC. The rearrangement joins TRBV4-3 to TRBJ2-7; D is unclear. Germline values: CDR1 LGHNA, CDR2 YSLEER. Trimming cost V 0 bases and J 3 bases, with 9 bases left between them. The CDR3 runs to 14 residues.

This sequence joins TRBV5-6 and TRBJ1-2; D is undetermined. Trimming cost V 1 base and J 0 bases, with 13 bases left between them. This CDR3 contains 16 residues. Germline CDR1 SGHDT, CDR2 YYEEEE. CDR3 DNA: TGTGCCAGCAGCTTGTCCCTGGGCAGGACTAACTATGGCTACACCTTC. The encoded protein is CASSLSLGRTNYGYTF.

This clone showed up just once. The chain joins TRBV28 to TRBJ1-5; D gene ambiguous. The CDR3 totals 12 residues. V was trimmed by 5 bases and J by 3 bases, leaving 5 bases between them. Germline CDR1 reads MDHEN; CDR2 reads SYDVKM. The CDR3 sequence: CASSNNNQPQHF. In DNA, the CDR3 is TGTGCCAGCAGTAATAACAATCAGCCCCAGCATTTT.

J is TRBJ2-3 and V is TRBV7-2; TRBD1 is a possible D gene (6 bases). V lost 3 bases and J 2 bases, leaving 12 bases between the germline ends. There are 15 residues in the CDR3. CDR1 is SGHTA and CDR2 is FQGNSA in the germline V gene. CDR3 region: CASSFEGEITDTQYF. The CDR3 DNA reads TGTGCCAGCAGCTTCGAGGGGGAGATCACAGATACGCAGTATTTT.